The next 26 T cell receptor beta chains were all read from a single sample in a study of shared clonotypes between healthy human individuals. The method was immunoSEQ multiplex PCR; TCRdb's version includes in-frame clones alone and lacks a portion of them. The data contain 400,000 to 600,000 clones, roughly 85% of them seen just once; the ten biggest clones take up around 12%. Input material: PBMCs. Receptors were obtained from a woman aged 40 to 50 in good health. Some clones in this sample may be carry-over from other donors' samples.

The CDR3 DNA reads as TGTGCCAGCAGCACTAGCGGGAGCACAGATACGCAGTATTTT. It codes for CASSTSGSTDTQYF. The rearrangement joins TRBV11-3 to TRBJ2-3, with 9 bases fitting TRBD2. Germline loops: CDR1 SGHNT, CDR2 YENEEA. The CDR3 runs to 14 residues. J was trimmed by 0 bases and V by 5 bases; bases with no gene match: 0.

The CDR3: CASSAGTSGLWEQFF. The CDR3 coding sequence is TGTGCCAGCAGCGCCGGGACTAGCGGCTTATGGGAGCAGTTCTTC. The chain combines TRBV9 with TRBJ2-1; 11 bases align to TRBD2. The ends lost 3 bases at V and 10 bases at J; junction bases unmatched: 9. The V gene's germline CDR1 is SGDLS and CDR2 YYNGEE. The CDR3 consists of 15 residues.

J is TRBJ2-7 and V is TRBV28; a weak D match, TRBD1 (6 bases). The CDR3 has 14 amino acids. Deletions cut 8 bases from V and 2 bases from J, with 16 bases between. The germline CDR1 and CDR2 sequences are MDHEN and SYDVKM. The CDR3 spells CASCKTGITYEQYF. Here the CDR3 DNA reads TGTGCCAGCTGTAAAACAGGGATAACCTACGAGCAGTACTTC.

J is TRBJ2-5 and V is TRBV5-1; 11 bases line up with TRBD1. The CDR3 runs to 17 residues. V lost 4 bases and J lost 5; bases outside the gene matches: 13. Looked up from germline, CDR1 is SGHRS and CDR2 is YFSETQ. CDR3 protein: CASSPRPGTGGWETQYF. The CDR3 nucleotides are TGCGCCAGCAGCCCCCGACCCGGGACAGGGGGGTGGGAGACCCAGTACTTC.

This rearrangement joins TRBV18 to TRBJ1-2; possibly TRBD1 for D (5 bases). The CDR3 runs 14 residues. Per the germline V gene, CDR1 is KGHSH and CDR2 is LQKENI. V lost 0 bases, J lost 2 bases, and 7 bases lay in between. Here the CDR3 reads CASSPPNRNYGYTF. CDR3 in DNA: TGTGCCAGCTCACCACCGAACAGGAACTATGGCTACACCTTC.

This clone was seen just once. A far larger clone lies a single base away; this is likely a read error. This chain uses TRBV13 with TRBJ2-3, with TRBD2 matching over 7 bases. The CDR3 totals 15 residues. In germline, CDR1 is PRHDT, CDR2 FYEKMQ (reference sequence). V shed 0 bases and J 2 bases; nucleotides not matched to a gene: 2. CDR3 region: CASSLGGRVTDTQYF. In DNA form, the CDR3 reads TGTGCCAGCAGCTTAGGTGGGAGGGTCACAGATACGCAGTATTTT. The full variable domain, in which reference TRBV13 and TRBJ2-3 provide the parts outside the CDR3, is AAGVIQSPRHLIKEKRETATLKCYPIPRHDTVYWYQQGPGQDPQFLISFYEKMQSDKGSIPDRFSAQQFSDYHSELNMSSLELGDSALYFCASSLGGRVTDTQYFGPGTRLTVL.

This clone was counted only a few times. The chain joins TRBV5-4 to TRBJ2-4, with TRBD2 identical over 8 bases. Germline CDR1 and CDR2: SGHNT and YYREEE (reference sequence). The J segment lost 3 bases and the V segment lost 0 bases, leaving 5 bases of the junction unmatched. The CDR3 has 16 residues. CDR3 coding DNA: TGTGCCAGCAGCTTGGCCGGGGGGGTCGGCAAAAACATTCAGTACTTC. Its translation is CASSLAGGVGKNIQYF.

CDR3 sequence: CASSNRGGTNEKLFF. CDR3 nucleotides: TGCGCCAGCAGCAACAGGGGGGGGACTAATGAAAAACTGTTTTTT. V usage is TRBV4-1 and J usage is TRBJ1-4; TRBD1 agrees at 8 bases. Losses at the gene ends were 5 bases for V and 2 bases for J; bases not matched to a gene: 4. The germline V gene encodes CDR1 MGHRA and CDR2 YSYEKL. The CDR3 totals 15 residues.

The chain is built from TRBV19 and TRBJ2-6; tentatively, D is TRBD1 or TRBD2 (5 bases each). Germline V gene data show CDR1 as LNHDA and CDR2 as SQIVND (reference sequence). V was pared by 1 base and J by 0 bases, with 13 bases between. This CDR3 is 18 amino acids long. The CDR3 protein is CASSIAGGQISGANVLTF. The DNA of the CDR3 is TGTGCCAGTAGTATAGCAGGAGGACAAATCTCTGGGGCCAACGTCCTGACTTTC. The full variable domain, with the rest looked up from reference TRBV19 and TRBJ2-6, is DGGITQSPKYLFRKEGQNVTLSCEQNLNHDAMYWYRQDPGQGLRLIYYSQIVNDFQKGDIAEGYSVSREKKESFPLTVTSAQKNPTAFYLCASSIAGGQISGANVLTFGAGSRLTVL.

V usage is TRBV11-3 and J usage is TRBJ2-7; 14 bases fit TRBD2. With V trimmed by 1 base and J by 1 base, 6 bases remained unmatched. The V gene's germline CDR1 is SGHNT and CDR2 YENEEA. The CDR3 length is 18 residues. CDR3: CASSLGTSGRTLSYEQYF. The CDR3 region has the DNA TGTGCCAGCAGCTTAGGGACTAGCGGGAGGACACTATCCTACGAGCAGTACTTC. Complete variable domain (other parts from reference TRBV11-3 and TRBJ2-7): EAGVVQSPRYKIIEKKQPVAFWCNPISGHNTLYWYLQNLGQGPELLIRYENEEAVDDSQLPKDRFSAERLKGVDSTLKIQPAELGDSAVYLCASSLGTSGRTLSYEQYFGPGTRLTVT.

V usage is TRBV7-2 and J usage is TRBJ2-1; D remains ambiguous. From germline, CDR1 is SGHTA and CDR2 FQGNSA. V was cut by 5 bases and J by 0 bases, with 8 bases left in between. The CDR3 length is 14 residues. CDR3 residues: CASSVISSYNEQFF. The CDR3 DNA reads as TGTGCCAGCAGCGTGATAAGCTCCTACAATGAGCAGTTCTTC.

V and J are TRBV2 and TRBJ2-6; 7 bases are a match to TRBD1. Germline V gives CDR1 SNHLY, CDR2 FYNNEI. CDR3 length: 16 residues. The trim removed 6 bases at V and 2 bases at J, leaving 7 bases unmatched. CDR3: CASRRSTGAGANVLTF. CDR3 DNA: TGTGCCAGCAGAAGATCTACAGGGGCTGGGGCCAACGTCCTGACTTTC.

V gene TRBV4-2 combines with J gene TRBJ1-3; D call uncertain. V lost 0 bases, J lost 4 bases, and 10 bases lay in between. Germline V gene sequence: CDR1 LGHNA, CDR2 YNFKEQ. This CDR3 comprises 15 residues. CDR3 in amino acids: CASSQDPGQGNTIYF. CDR3 bases: TGTGCCAGCAGCCAAGACCCCGGCCAGGGAAACACCATATATTTT.

The chain couples TRBV28 to TRBJ2-7; 9 nucleotides match TRBD1. V lost 7 bases and J lost 3; bases outside the gene matches: 7. CDR1 and CDR2 (germline): MDHEN, SYDVKM. The CDR3 is made up of 14 amino acids. This CDR3 reads CASIGTGTHYEQYF. Here the CDR3 DNA reads TGTGCCAGCATTGGGACAGGGACCCACTACGAGCAGTACTTC.

The chain employs TRBV5-6 and TRBJ2-2; 15 bases agree with TRBD2. The CDR3 has 17 amino acids. The V segment lost 4 bases and the J segment 0 bases; nucleotides outside the gene matches: 1. Germline V gene data show CDR1 as SGHDT and CDR2 as YYEEEE. The CDR3 DNA reads TGTGCCAGCAGCGGGACTAGCGGGAGGACGAACACCGGGGAGCTGTTTTTT. Residues: CASSGTSGRTNTGELFF. The full variable domain, its missing parts supplied by reference TRBV5-6 and TRBJ2-2, is DAGVTQSPTHLIKTRGQQVTLRCSPKSGHDTVSWYQQALGQGPQFIFQYYEEEERQRGNFPDRFSGHQFPNYSSELNVNALLLGDSALYLCASSGTSGRTNTGELFFGEGSRLTVL.

J is TRBJ2-7 and V is TRBV6-5; D possibly matches TRBD1 or TRBD2 (5 bases each). CDR1 MNHEY and CDR2 SVGAGI come from the germline V gene. This CDR3 spans 12 amino acids. Trimming shortened V by 8 bases and J by 2 bases, and 10 bases separated the two germline ends. CDR3: CASWDRTYEQYF. The CDR3 DNA reads as TGTGCCAGCTGGGACCGCACCTACGAGCAGTACTTC.

V usage is TRBV7-9 and J usage is TRBJ1-1; D is undetermined. CDR3 size: 13 residues. The V and J ends lost 2 bases and 5 bases respectively, with 9 bases between them. The germline CDR1 and CDR2 sequences are SEHNR and FQNEAQ (reference sequence). The CDR3 DNA reads as TGTGCCAGCAGCTTATCGAGCCTTACTGAAGCTTTCTTT. This encodes CASSLSSLTEAFF.

The chain combines TRBV21-1 with TRBJ2-7; the table's TRBD1 call for D was not verified on the DNA. TRBV21-1 is reported as a pseudogene. CDR3 size: 16 residues. The CDR3 spells CASSTRHRDRTYEQYF. The CDR3 DNA reads TGTGCCAGCAGCACCAGGCACCGGGACAGGACCTACGAGCAGTACTTC.

This chain connects TRBV18 to TRBJ1-3; tentatively, D is TRBD1 (5 bases). Germline V gene lookup returns CDR1 KGHSH and CDR2 LQKENI. The CDR3 has 16 amino acids. Trimming cost V 3 bases and J 4 bases, with 16 bases left between them. The chain's CDR3 is CASSPTGPRGGNTIYF. CDR3 in DNA: TGTGCCAGCTCACCTACCGGGCCGAGGGGAGGAAACACCATATATTTT.

The J gene is TRBJ2-1, the V gene TRBV11-2; D is ambiguous. Trimming shortened V by 2 bases and J by 7 bases, and 3 bases separated the two germline ends. The length of the CDR3 is 11 residues. Germline values: CDR1 SGHAT, CDR2 FQNNGV. In nucleotides, the CDR3 is TGTGCCAGCAGCTTAAAGAATGAGCAGTTCTTC. Its protein product is CASSLKNEQFF.

This clone was recorded only once. The chain uses TRBV5-4 and TRBJ2-5, with 11 bases identical to TRBD1. The CDR3 consists of 17 residues. Germline V CDR1 and CDR2: SGHNT, YYREEE (reference sequence). V trimming: 4 bases; J trimming: 4 bases; junction bases outside the gene matches: 12. CDR3 sequence reads: CASSRNVGQGVRETQYF. DNA for the CDR3: TGTGCCAGCAGCCGCAATGTGGGACAGGGGGTACGAGAGACCCAGTACTTC.

The rearrangement links TRBV6-5 to TRBJ2-1; 7 nucleotides align to TRBD2. J gave up 1 base and V 5 bases, and 2 bases lay outside the gene matches. The CDR3 has 14 residues. Germline V gene sequence: CDR1 MNHEY, CDR2 SVGAGI. CDR3 in amino acids: CASSRRESYNEQFF. For the CDR3, the DNA is TGTGCCAGCAGTAGGCGGGAGTCCTACAATGAGCAGTTCTTC.

The V and J genes are TRBV6-6 and TRBJ2-1, with TRBD2 matching 9 bases. V trimming: 6 bases; J trimming: 8 bases; junction bases outside the gene matches: 11. From germline, CDR1 is MNHNY and CDR2 SVGAGI (reference sequence). The CDR3 contains 15 residues. CDR3 bases: TGTGCCAGCAGGTCACGACTAGCGGTTGGGTATGAGCAGTTCTTC. It codes for CASRSRLAVGYEQFF.

The count of this clone is one. This chain connects TRBV10-3 to TRBJ2-7, with TRBD2 matching 13 bases. The CDR3 is 16 amino acids. Looked up from germline, CDR1 is ENHRY and CDR2 is SYGVKD. Germline trimming cut 3 bases from V and 1 base from J; bases unmatched to any gene: 3. CDR3 sequence: CAISDSGLAGSYEQYF. The CDR3 region has the DNA TGTGCCATCAGTGACTCGGGACTAGCGGGGTCCTACGAGCAGTACTTC.

V usage is TRBV4-1 and J usage is TRBJ2-6, with D maybe TRBD1 (5 bases). The germline V and J ends were trimmed by 0 bases and 4 bases, with 16 bases remaining between them. Germline V CDR1 and CDR2: MGHRA, YSYEKL. CDR3 length: 18 residues. The CDR3 DNA reads as TGCGCCAGCAGCCAAGATGACAGTGGGTTCGCGGGGGCCAACGTCCTGACTTTC. Translated: CASSQDDSGFAGANVLTF.

V usage is TRBV10-3 and J usage is TRBJ1-5, with 8 bases that match TRBD1. Trimming removed 4 bases from V and 3 bases from J; junction bases left unmatched: 11. The germline gives CDR1 ENHRY, CDR2 SYGVKD. The CDR3 extends over 17 amino acids. In nucleotides, the CDR3 is TGTGCCATCAGTGGCATCCCGACAGGGGTGAACAATCAGCCCCAGCATTTT. Translation: CAISGIPTGVNNQPQHF.